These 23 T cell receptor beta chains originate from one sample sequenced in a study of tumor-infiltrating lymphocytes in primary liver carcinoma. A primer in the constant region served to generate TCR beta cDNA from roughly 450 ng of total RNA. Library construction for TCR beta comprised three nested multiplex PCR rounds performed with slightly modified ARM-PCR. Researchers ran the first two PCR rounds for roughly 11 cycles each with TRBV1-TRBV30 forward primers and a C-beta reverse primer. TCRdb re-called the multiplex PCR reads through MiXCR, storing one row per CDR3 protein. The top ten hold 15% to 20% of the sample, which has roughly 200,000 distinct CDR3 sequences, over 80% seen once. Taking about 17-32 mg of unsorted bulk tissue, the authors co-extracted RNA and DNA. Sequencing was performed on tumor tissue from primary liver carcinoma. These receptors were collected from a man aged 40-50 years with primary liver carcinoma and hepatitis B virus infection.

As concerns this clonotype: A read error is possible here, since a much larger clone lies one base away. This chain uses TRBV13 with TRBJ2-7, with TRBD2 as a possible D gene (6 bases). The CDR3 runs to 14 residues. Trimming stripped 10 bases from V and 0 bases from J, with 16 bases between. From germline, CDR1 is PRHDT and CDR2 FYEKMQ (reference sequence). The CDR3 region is CATRHRGNSYEQYF. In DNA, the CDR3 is TGTGCCACCCGTCACCGGGGGAACTCCTACGAGCAGTACTTC.

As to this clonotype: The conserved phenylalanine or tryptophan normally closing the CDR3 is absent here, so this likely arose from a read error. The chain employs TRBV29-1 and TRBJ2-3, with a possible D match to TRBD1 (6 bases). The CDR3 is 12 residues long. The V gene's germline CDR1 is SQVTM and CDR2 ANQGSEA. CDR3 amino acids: CSDTRGADMQYS. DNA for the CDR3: TGCAGCGACACCAGGGGCGCAGATATGCAGTATTCT.

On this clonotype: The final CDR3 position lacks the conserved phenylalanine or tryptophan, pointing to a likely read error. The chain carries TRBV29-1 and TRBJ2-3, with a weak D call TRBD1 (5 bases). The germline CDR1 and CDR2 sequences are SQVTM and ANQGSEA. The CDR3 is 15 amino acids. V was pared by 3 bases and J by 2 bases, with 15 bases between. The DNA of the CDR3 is TGCAGCGTTGAGGGTGGGGCCGACATCACAGATACGCAGTATTCT. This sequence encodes CSVEGGADITDTQYS.

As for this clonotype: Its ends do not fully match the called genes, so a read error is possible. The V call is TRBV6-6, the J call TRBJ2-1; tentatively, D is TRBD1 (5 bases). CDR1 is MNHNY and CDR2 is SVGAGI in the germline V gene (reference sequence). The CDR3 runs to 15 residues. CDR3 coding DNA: TGTGCCAGCTGGGAAGGACACCCTTCCTACAATGAGCAATTCTTC. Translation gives CASWEGHPSYNEQFF.

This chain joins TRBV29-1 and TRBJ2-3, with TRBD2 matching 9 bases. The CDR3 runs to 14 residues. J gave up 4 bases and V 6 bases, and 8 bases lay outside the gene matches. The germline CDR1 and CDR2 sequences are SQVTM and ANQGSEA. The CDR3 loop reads CSVRNSGRADTQYF. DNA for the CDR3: TGCAGCGTACGGAATAGCGGGAGAGCAGATACGCAGTATTTT.

The CDR3 loop is CASSSEVSSVGARTNMQYF. The CDR3 nucleotides are TGTGCCAGCAGCTCTGAGGTAAGCTCTGTTGGAGCCCGCACAAATATGCAGTATTTT. This chain connects TRBV11-1 to TRBJ2-3; D is ambiguous. Germline V CDR1 and CDR2: SGHAT, FQDESV (reference sequence). Trimming took 4 bases from V and 11 from J, leaving 34 bases between them. CDR3 length equals 19 residues.

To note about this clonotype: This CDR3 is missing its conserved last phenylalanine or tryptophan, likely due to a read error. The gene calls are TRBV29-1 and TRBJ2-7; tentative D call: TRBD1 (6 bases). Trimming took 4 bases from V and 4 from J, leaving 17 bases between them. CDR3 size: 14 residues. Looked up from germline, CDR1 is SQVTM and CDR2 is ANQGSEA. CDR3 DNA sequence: TGCAGCGTTGTAAAGACAGGAACGCTATACGAGCAGTACTAC. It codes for CSVVKTGTLYEQYY.

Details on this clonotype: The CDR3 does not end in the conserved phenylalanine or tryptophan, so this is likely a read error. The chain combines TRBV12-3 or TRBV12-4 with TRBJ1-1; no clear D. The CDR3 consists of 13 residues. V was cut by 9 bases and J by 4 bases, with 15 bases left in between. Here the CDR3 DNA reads TGTGCCAGGAAAGGGCCCCTAGGCACTGAAGCTTTCTCT. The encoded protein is CARKGPLGTEAFS.

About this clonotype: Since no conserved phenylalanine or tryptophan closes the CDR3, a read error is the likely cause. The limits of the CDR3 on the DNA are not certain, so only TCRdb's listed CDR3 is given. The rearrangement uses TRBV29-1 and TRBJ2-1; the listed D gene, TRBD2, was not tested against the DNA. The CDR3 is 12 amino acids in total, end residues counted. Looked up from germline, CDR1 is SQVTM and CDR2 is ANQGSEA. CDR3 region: CSVALISGIEFL.

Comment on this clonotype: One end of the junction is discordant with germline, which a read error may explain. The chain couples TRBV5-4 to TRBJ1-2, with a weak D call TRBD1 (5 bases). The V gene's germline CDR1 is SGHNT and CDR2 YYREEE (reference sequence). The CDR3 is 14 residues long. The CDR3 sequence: CASSEGAANYGYTF. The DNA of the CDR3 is TGTGCCAGCAGCGAAGGGGCAGCTAACTATGGTTACACCTTC. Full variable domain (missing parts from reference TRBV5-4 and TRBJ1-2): ETGVTQSPTHLIKTRGQQVTLRCSSQSGHNTVSWYQQALGQGPQFIFQYYREEENGRGNFPPRFSGLQFPNYSSELNVNALELDDSALYLCASSEGAANYGYTFGSGTRLTVV.

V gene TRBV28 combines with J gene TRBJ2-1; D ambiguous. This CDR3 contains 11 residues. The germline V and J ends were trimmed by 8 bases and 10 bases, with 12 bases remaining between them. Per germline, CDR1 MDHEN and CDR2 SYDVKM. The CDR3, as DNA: TGTGCCAGCCGAGTCAGGAACGAGCAGTTCTTC. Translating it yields CASRVRNEQFF.

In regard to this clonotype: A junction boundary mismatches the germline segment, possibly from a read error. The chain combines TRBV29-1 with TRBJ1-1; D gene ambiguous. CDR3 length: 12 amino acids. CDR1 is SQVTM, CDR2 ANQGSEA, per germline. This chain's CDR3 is CSVTLGNTEAFF. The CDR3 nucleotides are TGTAGCGTCACCTTAGGGAACACTGAAGCTTTCTTT.

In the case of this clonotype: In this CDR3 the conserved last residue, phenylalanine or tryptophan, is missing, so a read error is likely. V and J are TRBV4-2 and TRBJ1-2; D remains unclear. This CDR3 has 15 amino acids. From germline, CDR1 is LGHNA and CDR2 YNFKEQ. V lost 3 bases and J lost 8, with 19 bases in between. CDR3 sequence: CASSQAVIGVGGYTL. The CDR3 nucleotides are TGTGCCAGCAGCCAGGCAGTAATCGGGGTGGGCGGCTACACCTTA.

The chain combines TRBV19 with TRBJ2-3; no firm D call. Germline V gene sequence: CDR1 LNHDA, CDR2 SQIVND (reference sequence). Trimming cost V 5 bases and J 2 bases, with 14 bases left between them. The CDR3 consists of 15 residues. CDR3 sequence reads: CASSVAPAITDTQYF. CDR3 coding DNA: TGTGCCAGTAGTGTGGCTCCCGCCATCACAGATACGCAGTATTTT.

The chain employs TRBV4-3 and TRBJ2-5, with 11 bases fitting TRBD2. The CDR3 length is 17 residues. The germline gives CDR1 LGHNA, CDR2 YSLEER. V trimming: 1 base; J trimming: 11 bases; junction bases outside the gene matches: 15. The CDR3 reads CASSQAASGRTADTQYF. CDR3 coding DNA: TGCGCCAGCAGCCAAGCGGCTAGCGGGAGGACTGCTGACACGCAGTACTTC.

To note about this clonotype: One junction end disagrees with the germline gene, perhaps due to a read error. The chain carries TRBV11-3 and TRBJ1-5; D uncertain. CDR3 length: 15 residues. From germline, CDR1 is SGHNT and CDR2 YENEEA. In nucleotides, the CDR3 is TGTGCCAGCAACTTAGATCTGCGGGTGGCTCAGACCCAGCATTTT. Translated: CASNLDLRVAQTQHF.

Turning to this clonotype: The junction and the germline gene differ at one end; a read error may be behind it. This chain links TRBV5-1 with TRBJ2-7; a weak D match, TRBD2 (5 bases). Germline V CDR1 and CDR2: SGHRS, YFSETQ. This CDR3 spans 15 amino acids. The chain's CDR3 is CASSMRAGPSNEQYF. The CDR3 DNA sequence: TGCGCCAGCAGCATGAGGGCAGGACCCTCCAACGAGCAGTACTTC.

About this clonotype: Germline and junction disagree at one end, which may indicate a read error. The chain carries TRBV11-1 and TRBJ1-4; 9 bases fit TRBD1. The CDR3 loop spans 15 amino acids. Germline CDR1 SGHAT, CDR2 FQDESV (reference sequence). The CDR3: CTSSLDPTGGENLFF. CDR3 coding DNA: TGTACCAGCAGCTTAGACCCGACAGGGGGTGAAAATCTGTTTTTT.

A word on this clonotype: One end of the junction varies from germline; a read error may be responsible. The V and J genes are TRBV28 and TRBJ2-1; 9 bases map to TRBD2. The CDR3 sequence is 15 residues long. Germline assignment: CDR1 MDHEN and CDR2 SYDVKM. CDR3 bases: TGTGCCAGCGGTTTAGCGGGAGTTCCCTACAATGAACAGTTCTTC. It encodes CASGLAGVPYNEQFF.

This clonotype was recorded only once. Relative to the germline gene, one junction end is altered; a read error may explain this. The CDR3 loop is CPSGSNRNSYEQYF. The CDR3 DNA follows: TGTCCCAGCGGCTCTAACAGGAACTCTTACGAGCAGTACTTC. The chain has TRBV11-2 and TRBJ2-7; either TRBD1 or TRBD2 may supply D (5 bases each). Germline assignment: CDR1 SGHAT and CDR2 FQNNGV. This CDR3 is 14 amino acids long.

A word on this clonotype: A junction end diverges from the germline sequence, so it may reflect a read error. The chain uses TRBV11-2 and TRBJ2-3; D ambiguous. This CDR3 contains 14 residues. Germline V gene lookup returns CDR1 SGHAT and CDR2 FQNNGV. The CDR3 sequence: CANNPPGRADTHYF. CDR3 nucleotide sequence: TGTGCCAACAACCCCCCGGGCCGGGCAGATACGCACTATTTT.

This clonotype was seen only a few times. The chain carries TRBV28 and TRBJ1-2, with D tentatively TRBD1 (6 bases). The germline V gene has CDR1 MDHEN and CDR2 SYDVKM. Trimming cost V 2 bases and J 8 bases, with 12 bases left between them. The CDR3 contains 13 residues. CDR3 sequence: CASSLRGAGGYTF. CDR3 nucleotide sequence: TGTGCCAGCAGTTTAAGGGGGGCGGGAGGCTACACCTTC.

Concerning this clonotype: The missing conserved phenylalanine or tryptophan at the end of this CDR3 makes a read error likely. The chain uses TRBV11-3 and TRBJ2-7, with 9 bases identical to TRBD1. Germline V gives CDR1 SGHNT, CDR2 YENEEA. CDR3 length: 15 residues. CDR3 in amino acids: CVSSLRWTGVNEQYL. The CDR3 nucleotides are TGTGTCAGCAGCTTACGATGGACAGGGGTCAACGAGCAGTACTTG.